This T cell receptor (beta chain) was recovered during a study of tumor and adjacent non-tumor tissue in lung cancer. At the level of the study: Stage I to III disease affected approximately 11 men and several women aged about 31 to 80. Study findings and constraints: In normal lung, the top 100 clones were significantly more dominant than in tumor. TCR diversity was significantly greater in tumor than normal lung tissue.

This clonotype has at least ten counts. The antigen remains undetermined. The CDR3 sequence is 12 residues long. V was pared by 5 bases and J by 15 bases, with 10 bases of the junction left unmatched. No cell sorting was done before RNA was extracted from the tissue. Newly diagnosed lung cancer patients had thoracic surgery in China, August–late 2014, without prior chemotherapy. A modified ARM-PCR protocol with three rounds of nested PCR amplified TCRbeta. MiXCR, applied by TCRdb to the multiplex PCR reads, yields one record per CDR3 protein. The data contain 70,000 or so distinct CDR3 sequences, about 61% of them singletons.

This receptor was identified in a man aged 50-60 years with non-small cell lung cancer. Sequencing used lung tumor tissue. The chain uses TRBV12-3 or TRBV12-4 and TRBJ2-1, with TRBD2 matching 7 bases. In DNA form, the CDR3 reads TGTGCCAGCAGTGGTGGGACTACGGTTCTGTTCTTC. It codes for CASSGGTTVLFF.